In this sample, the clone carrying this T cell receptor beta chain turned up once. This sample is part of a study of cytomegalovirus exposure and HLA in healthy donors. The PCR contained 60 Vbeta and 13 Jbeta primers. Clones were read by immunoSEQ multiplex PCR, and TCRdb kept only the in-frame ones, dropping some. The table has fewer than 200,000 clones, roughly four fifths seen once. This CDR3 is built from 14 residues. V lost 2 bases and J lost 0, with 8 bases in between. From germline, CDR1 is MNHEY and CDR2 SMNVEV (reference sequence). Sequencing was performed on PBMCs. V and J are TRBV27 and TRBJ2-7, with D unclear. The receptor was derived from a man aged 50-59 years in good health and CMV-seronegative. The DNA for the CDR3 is TGTGCCAGCAGTTTAACCCGAGGCTCCTACGAGCAGTACTTC. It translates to CASSLTRGSYEQYF.